This T cell receptor (beta chain) was captured by sequencing in a study of Ad26.COV2.S vaccination and SARS-CoV-2 variants. Across the whole study: Enrolled in COV1001, the donor was in the Ad26.COV2.S trial arm, which received the vaccine. General study findings and limits: Responses of spike-specific T cells (both CD8+ and CD4+) reportedly showed substantial breadth after vaccination. Recipients of vaccine and of placebo showed similar breadth of their non-spike TCR repertoires.

Turning to this clone: As yet, its antigen is unknown.

This table comes from immunoSEQ multiplex PCR, and its TCRdb copy is limited to in-frame clones, with some not included. The sample contains under 400,000 clones, around 87% of which appear only once. Treatment specified: around 19 received Ad26.COV2.S at low or high dose, single or two shots; roughly five received placebo; per-sample allocation not given. Repertoires come from day 63 after the first vaccine or placebo injection. The study used a vaccine consisting of an Ad26 vector that expressed Wuhan-strain SARS-CoV-2 spike. Sequencing used peripheral blood, obtained in a trial of Ad26.COV2.S vaccine versus placebo. The TCR originated in a person between 18 and 59 years old who received the Ad26.COV2.S COVID-19 vaccine or a placebo.

The CDR3 DNA is TGTGCCAGCAACGGACAGGCGAACACTGAAGCTTTCTTT. Protein: CASNGQANTEAFF. The chain links TRBV6-6 to TRBJ1-1, with 7 nucleotides matching TRBD1. The CDR3 is 13 amino acids. Germline V CDR1 and CDR2: MNHNY, SVGAGI (reference sequence). V lost 7 bases, J lost 1 base, and 3 bases stayed unmatched.